This TCR beta chain was sequenced for a study of Graves' ophthalmopathy and Graves' hyperthyroidism. Findings and limits, study-wide: Ophthalmopathy progression was predicted by the model at just over 70% sensitivity and about 79% specificity.

This clonotype was seen at least ten times. The antigen is unknown. The CDR3 length is 13 residues. Per germline, CDR1 LNHDA and CDR2 SQIVND (reference sequence). V lost 6 bases and J 7 bases, leaving 13 bases between the germline ends. As the template, RNA transcripts were used to amplify TCR beta CDR3 regions. RT-PCR with HTBI primers came first, then second-round multiplex PCR. TCRdb re-called the multiplex PCR reads through MiXCR, storing one row per CDR3 protein. The sample consists of about 390,000 distinct CDR3 sequences, roughly a sixth of them appearing once. Source material: peripheral blood. This TCR derives from an adult woman with stable Graves' hyperthyroidism. The chain combines TRBV19 with TRBJ1-5; D gene unclear. CDR3 nucleotides: TGTGCCAGTAGCGACGGAACGGGGCAGCCCCAGCATTTT. Amino acids: CASSDGTGQPQHF. The variable domain in full, with the rest retrieved from reference TRBV19 and TRBJ1-5, is DGGITQSPKYLFRKEGQNVTLSCEQNLNHDAMYWYRQDPGQGLRLIYYSQIVNDFQKGDIAEGYSVSREKKESFPLTVTSAQKNPTAFYLCASSDGTGQPQHFGDGTRLSIL.